The 10 T cell receptor beta chains presented below share a single source sample, sequenced in a study of T-cell reconstitution after alpha-beta-depleted transplantation in children. Library preparation (for TCRbeta) was performed with unique molecular identifiers. TCRdb re-called the PCR reads with MiXCR, one entry per CDR3 protein. In the table there are 300,000 to 400,000 distinct CDR3 sequences, 15% to 20% of which are singletons. The sample was PBMCs, mostly from graft donor cells, taken 360 days after TCRalphabeta/CD19-depleted stem cell transplant. The receptors stem from a male patient between 2 and 10 years old who had a stem cell transplant for acute lymphoblastic leukemia, so the T cells may come from the graft donor.

This chain uses TRBV15 with TRBJ2-7, with TRBD1 identical over 7 bases. Germline values: CDR1 LNHNV, CDR2 YYDKDF (reference sequence). The CDR3 sequence is 15 residues long. Losses at the gene ends were 5 bases for V and 5 bases for J; bases not matched to a gene: 12. This CDR3 is CATSPLRDSFNEQYF. The CDR3 DNA reads TGTGCCACCAGCCCACTCCGGGACAGTTTTAACGAGCAGTACTTC.

This clonotype has a handful of counts. The rearrangement links TRBV29-1 to TRBJ2-5, with D hard to call. Trimming stripped 5 bases from V and 1 base from J, with 8 bases between. Germline V lookup: CDR1 SQVTM, CDR2 ANQGSEA. The CDR3 extends over 12 amino acids. The CDR3 region has the DNA TGCAGCGTTCTCCGGGCCCAAGAGACCCAGTACTTC. Its translation is CSVLRAQETQYF.

This clonotype has more than one count but fewer than ten. This sequence joins TRBV9 and TRBJ2-5; the match to TRBD1 covers 10 bases. The germline V gene encodes CDR1 SGDLS and CDR2 YYNGEE. CDR3 size: 17 residues. With 4 bases clipped from V and 4 bases from J, the junction kept 13 bases outside the gene matches. The CDR3 DNA follows: TGTGCCAGCAGCTCAGAGGGGACAGGGGTTATAGGAGAGACCCAGTACTTC. The encoded protein is CASSSEGTGVIGETQYF.

This sequence joins TRBV10-3 and TRBJ2-6, with D hard to call. The V gene's germline CDR1 is ENHRY and CDR2 SYGVKD. V gave up 11 bases and J gave up 1 base, with 6 bases separating them. The CDR3 is 12 amino acids. The CDR3 spells CALLSGANVLTF. The CDR3 DNA follows: TGTGCCCTACTGTCTGGGGCCAACGTCCTGACTTTC.

The chain employs TRBV10-3 and TRBJ2-7, with TRBD1 matching over 7 bases. The CDR3 loop spans 15 amino acids. Trimming at V came to 8 bases and at J to 3 bases, leaving 13 bases not matched to a gene. Germline CDR1 reads ENHRY; CDR2 reads SYGVKD. The CDR3 reads CAILSEGAGRYEQYF. In nucleotides, the CDR3 is TGTGCCATCCTCTCAGAGGGGGCGGGTCGCTACGAGCAGTACTTC.

This clonotype was observed at least ten times. The V and J genes are TRBV7-9 and TRBJ2-3; tentatively, D is TRBD2 (5 bases). Trimming left V 6 bases short and J 0 bases short, with 10 bases between. Germline values: CDR1 SEHNR, CDR2 FQNEAQ (reference sequence). The CDR3 runs to 14 residues. This CDR3 reads CASRTGLSTDTQYF. The CDR3, as DNA: TGTGCCAGCAGAACTGGACTGAGCACAGATACGCAGTATTTT.

This clonotype was observed a few times. CDR3 DNA sequence: TGTGCCAGCAGTTCCCGGACTAGCGGGAGGCCTAGCTCCTACAATGAGCAGTTCTTC. This sequence encodes CASSSRTSGRPSSYNEQFF. The V call is TRBV12-3 or TRBV12-4, the J call TRBJ2-1, with 14 bases that match TRBD2. CDR3 length: 19 residues. V dropped 4 bases and J dropped 0; count of bases not matched to a gene: 8.

This clonotype came up a few times. The chain recombines TRBV10-3 with TRBJ2-1, with D maybe TRBD2 (6 bases). Trimming took off 10 bases at V and 8 bases at J, with 21 bases between the two ends. The CDR3 has 14 residues. The V gene's germline CDR1 is ENHRY and CDR2 SYGVKD. CDR3 bases: TGTGCCACCGAACCTGACTCGTCGGGGGATGAGCAGTTCTTC. Translation: CATEPDSSGDEQFF.

The V and J genes are TRBV12-3 or TRBV12-4 and TRBJ2-1; D gene ambiguous. Trimming left V 3 bases short and J 7 bases short, with 16 bases between. CDR3 length: 15 residues. CDR3 protein: CASSFPSLPANEQFF. Written as DNA, the CDR3 is TGTGCCAGCAGTTTCCCTTCACTCCCAGCGAATGAGCAGTTCTTC.

This clonotype was counted a few times. The rearrangement joins TRBV29-1 to TRBJ2-1; TRBD2 aligns across 12 bases. In germline, CDR1 is SQVTM, CDR2 ANQGSEA. The V gene end was trimmed by 3 bases and the J gene end by 6 bases; junction bases not matched to a gene: 3. This CDR3 is 14 amino acids long. The DNA for the CDR3 is TGCAGCGTTGAGGCGACTAGCGGGAGCAATGAGCAGTTCTTC. Residues: CSVEATSGSNEQFF.